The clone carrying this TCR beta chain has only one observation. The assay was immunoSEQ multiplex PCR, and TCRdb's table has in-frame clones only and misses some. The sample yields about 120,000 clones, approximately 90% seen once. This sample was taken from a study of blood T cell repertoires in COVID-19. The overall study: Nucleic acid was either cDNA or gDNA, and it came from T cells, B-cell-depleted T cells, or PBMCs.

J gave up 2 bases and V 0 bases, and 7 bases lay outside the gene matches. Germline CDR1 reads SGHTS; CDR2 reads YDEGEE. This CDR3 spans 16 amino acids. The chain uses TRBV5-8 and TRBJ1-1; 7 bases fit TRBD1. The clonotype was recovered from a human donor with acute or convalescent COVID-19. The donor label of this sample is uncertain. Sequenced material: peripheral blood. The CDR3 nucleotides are TGTGCCAGCAGCTTGGCCGGGACAGAACTTAACACTGAAGCTTTCTTT. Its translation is CASSLAGTELNTEAFF.